Following are 21 T cell receptor beta chains from one sample sequenced in a study of cytomegalovirus exposure and HLA in healthy donors. 13 Jbeta primers and 60 Vbeta primers were used for the PCR. Assay used: immunoSEQ multiplex PCR; TCRdb lists only in-frame clones, some missing. The table has almost 200,000 clones, 85% seen once. Sequencing was performed on PBMCs. Receptors were obtained from a woman in her fifties or sixties in good health and CMV-seronegative.

This chain connects TRBV19 to TRBJ2-7, with D maybe TRBD2 (5 bases). Trimming took 0 bases from V and 0 from J, leaving 18 bases between them. Germline CDR1 reads LNHDA; CDR2 reads SQIVND (reference sequence). The CDR3 loop spans 18 amino acids. In DNA form, the CDR3 reads TGTGCCAGTAGTATAGATCCCCGTCGGGTAGGGAGCTCCTACGAGCAGTACTTC. Protein sequence: CASSIDPRRVGSSYEQYF. The whole variable domain, remainder taken from reference TRBV19 and TRBJ2-7, is DGGITQSPKYLFRKEGQNVTLSCEQNLNHDAMYWYRQDPGQGLRLIYYSQIVNDFQKGDIAEGYSVSREKKESFPLTVTSAQKNPTAFYLCASSIDPRRVGSSYEQYFGPGTRLTVT.

V gene TRBV2 combines with J gene TRBJ1-6; 8 nucleotides agree with TRBD1. The CDR3 has 13 residues. The germline gives CDR1 SNHLY, CDR2 FYNNEI. After removal of 6 bases from V and 9 bases from J, the junction contained 4 bases not matched to a gene. CDR3 sequence: CASRDRGGSPLHF. CDR3 nucleotide sequence: TGTGCCAGCAGAGACAGGGGAGGTTCACCCCTCCACTTT.

This clone occurred once. The CDR3 is CSVELGLAGAYEQYF. The CDR3 DNA is TGCAGCGTTGAACTTGGACTAGCGGGGGCCTACGAGCAGTACTTC. V usage is TRBV29-1 and J usage is TRBJ2-7; 13 nucleotides match TRBD2. The germline V gene encodes CDR1 SQVTM and CDR2 ANQGSEA. The junction had 3 bases not matched to a gene; V was cut back by 2 bases and J by 2 bases. The CDR3 loop spans 15 amino acids.

CDR3 in DNA: TGTGCCAGCACCAGGGGCCGTAGCGACAAAGAGACCCAGTACTTC. It codes for CASTRGRSDKETQYF. V gene TRBV9 combines with J gene TRBJ2-5, with a possible D match to TRBD1 (6 bases). Looked up from germline, CDR1 is SGDLS and CDR2 is YYNGEE. This CDR3 has 15 residues. The V gene lost 6 bases and the J gene lost 3 bases, with 18 bases spanning the gap.

This chain links TRBV5-1 with TRBJ2-1, with 7 bases that match TRBD2. This CDR3 has 16 amino acids. V was pared by 3 bases and J by 2 bases, with 8 bases of the junction left unmatched. Germline V gene sequence: CDR1 SGHRS, CDR2 YFSETQ. The CDR3 DNA follows: TGCGCCAGCAGCTCCTCCAGCGGGACTACCTACAATGAGCAGTTCTTC. Its translation is CASSSSSGTTYNEQFF.

Worth noting for this clone: An end of the junction differs from the germline gene, which may be a read error. The chain uses TRBV7-9 and TRBJ1-2; no definite D call. CDR1 and CDR2 (germline): SEHNR, FQNEAQ (reference sequence). This CDR3 has 13 residues. The CDR3 DNA reads as TGTTCCAGCAGCGCTATCGCAAACTATGGCTACACCTTC. It encodes CSSSAIANYGYTF.

Notes on this clone: Distinct nucleotide sequences in the sample also encode this CDR3. This chain links TRBV18 with TRBJ1-4; TRBD1 matches at 9 bases. Looked up from germline, CDR1 is KGHSH and CDR2 is LQKENI. The CDR3 contains 15 residues. Trimming cost V 6 bases and J 2 bases; bases outside gene matches: 4. CDR3 in DNA: TGTGCCAGCTCGCCCGGACAGGGGACTAATGAAAAACTGTTTTTT. It is translated as CASSPGQGTNEKLFF.

The chain employs TRBV27 and TRBJ2-7; 8 nucleotides line up with TRBD1. Per germline, CDR1 MNHEY and CDR2 SMNVEV (reference sequence). V shed 7 bases, J shed 6 bases, and the junction held 14 bases outside the gene matches. This CDR3 is 15 amino acids long. CDR3 region: CASKARPGGFGEQYF. DNA of the CDR3: TGTGCCAGCAAAGCCCGGCCAGGGGGCTTTGGCGAGCAGTACTTC.

This chain joins TRBV18 and TRBJ2-7; 7 bases are shared with TRBD2. V shed 4 bases and J 6 bases; nucleotides not matched to a gene: 12. The CDR3 extends over 15 amino acids. CDR1 KGHSH and CDR2 LQKENI come from the germline V gene. CDR3 sequence: CASSLSGIPAGEQYF. CDR3 bases: TGTGCCAGCTCACTCAGCGGGATCCCGGCGGGCGAGCAGTACTTC.

This sequence joins TRBV28 and TRBJ2-7; 8 bases fit TRBD1. CDR1 is MDHEN and CDR2 is SYDVKM in the germline V gene. Germline trimming cut 6 bases from V and 3 bases from J; bases unmatched to any gene: 7. The CDR3 runs 14 residues. CDR3 protein: CASRPQGASYEQYF. CDR3 DNA sequence: TGTGCCAGCAGACCTCAGGGGGCGAGCTACGAGCAGTACTTC.

The chain combines TRBV9 with TRBJ2-5; 8 bases match TRBD1. The CDR3 is 13 residues long. Germline trimming cut 4 bases from V and 3 bases from J; bases unmatched to any gene: 2. From germline, CDR1 is SGDLS and CDR2 YYNGEE. CDR3 loop: CASSPDREETQYF. The CDR3 DNA sequence: TGTGCCAGCAGCCCGGACAGGGAAGAGACCCAGTACTTC. The variable domain in full, with the rest retrieved from reference TRBV9 and TRBJ2-5, is DSGVTQTPKHLITATGQRVTLRCSPRSGDLSVYWYQQSLDQGLQFLIQYYNGEERAKGNILERFSAQQFPDLHSELNLSSLELGDSALYFCASSPDREETQYFGPGTRLLVL.

The rearrangement links TRBV2 to TRBJ1-5; 7 bases match TRBD1. The length of the CDR3 is 16 residues. Looked up from germline, CDR1 is SNHLY and CDR2 is FYNNEI. The V gene end was trimmed by 7 bases and the J gene end by 1 base; junction bases not matched to a gene: 10. CDR3 sequence: CASTPQGLRSNQPQHF. The CDR3 DNA follows: TGTGCCAGCACCCCACAGGGGTTGAGGAGCAATCAGCCCCAGCATTTT.

The count of this clone is one. The V call is TRBV28, the J call TRBJ2-7, with 12 positions matching TRBD2. The J segment lost 1 base and the V segment lost 2 bases, leaving 6 bases of the junction unmatched. The CDR3 length is 17 residues. Germline V lookup: CDR1 MDHEN, CDR2 SYDVKM. The CDR3 nucleotides read TGTGCCAGCAGTTTAGCCCGACTAGCGGGAGTTTCCTACGAGCAGTACTTC. It codes for CASSLARLAGVSYEQYF.

The chain combines TRBV5-1 with TRBJ2-5; D is possibly TRBD1 (6 bases). Germline V gene sequence: CDR1 SGHRS, CDR2 YFSETQ. CDR3 length: 16 amino acids. V was clipped by 0 bases and J by 1 base, with 13 bases between them. CDR3: CASSLDPLGAQETQYF. The CDR3 DNA sequence: TGCGCCAGCAGCTTGGACCCCTTGGGGGCCCAAGAGACCCAGTACTTC.

The gene calls are TRBV7-6 and TRBJ1-1, with D perhaps matching TRBD1 (6 bases). CDR1 and CDR2 (germline): SGHVS, FNYEAQ. The CDR3 is 15 residues long. V was cut by 4 bases and J by 1 base, with 13 bases left in between. CDR3 sequence: CASSSKRGGNTEAFF. The CDR3 region has the DNA TGTGCCAGCAGCTCTAAAAGGGGGGGGAACACTGAAGCTTTCTTT.

The genes are TRBV27 and TRBJ2-3, with D possibly matching TRBD2 (6 bases). Germline V lookup: CDR1 MNHEY, CDR2 SMNVEV (reference sequence). V lost 5 bases to trimming and J lost 2 bases, with 11 bases between them. The CDR3 spans 14 residues. The CDR3 here is CASSDRDFTDTQYF. CDR3 sequence (DNA): TGTGCCAGCAGTGACCGGGACTTCACAGATACGCAGTATTTT.

This chain uses TRBV5-1 with TRBJ2-1, with 8 bases lining up with TRBD1. V shed 0 bases, J shed 4 bases, and the junction held 12 bases outside the gene matches. CDR1 and CDR2 (germline): SGHRS, YFSETQ. The CDR3 has 18 residues. The CDR3 nucleotides read TGCGCCAGCAGCTTGGCCCGCAGGGGGCAACCCCAATACAATGAGCAGTTCTTC. Protein sequence: CASSLARRGQPQYNEQFF.

The J gene is TRBJ2-3, the V gene TRBV15; 9 positions agree with TRBD2. CDR3 size: 15 residues. V lost 2 bases to trimming and J lost 0 bases; unmatched junction nucleotides: 0. Germline CDR1 LNHNV, CDR2 YYDKDF (reference sequence). CDR3 protein: CATSRLAGSTDTQYF. DNA of the CDR3: TGTGCCACCAGCAGACTAGCGGGAAGCACAGATACGCAGTATTTT.

The chain uses TRBV7-2 and TRBJ2-5, with TRBD1 matching over 7 bases. The CDR3 loop spans 15 amino acids. With V trimmed by 3 bases and J by 2 bases, 6 bases remained unmatched. Germline loops: CDR1 SGHTA, CDR2 FQGNSA. CDR3 residues: CASSLWGQNQETQYF. The CDR3 nucleotides read TGTGCCAGCAGCTTGTGGGGACAGAATCAAGAGACCCAGTACTTC.

V usage is TRBV5-4 and J usage is TRBJ2-7; no clear D. Trimming removed 0 bases from V and 2 bases from J, with 9 bases in between. The germline V gene has CDR1 SGHNT and CDR2 YYREEE (reference sequence). This CDR3 region has 14 residues. CDR3 sequence: CASSLGVLPYEQYF. The CDR3 DNA reads as TGTGCCAGCAGCTTGGGAGTACTGCCCTACGAGCAGTACTTC.

Only one count was recorded for this clone. V and J are TRBV28 and TRBJ1-2; TRBD1 might be the D (5 bases). The CDR3 is made up of 18 amino acids. V was shortened by 2 bases and J by 2 bases, with 21 bases between the two germline ends. Looked up from germline, CDR1 is MDHEN and CDR2 is SYDVKM. CDR3: CASSLRGIRPGYNYGYTF. The CDR3 DNA reads TGTGCCAGCAGTTTAAGGGGAATCAGACCAGGGTACAACTATGGCTACACCTTC.